Shown below are 17 T cell receptor beta chains from a single sample sequenced in a study of CD8 T cells in Susac syndrome. A quantity of 0.5 to 1 ug RNA underwent reverse transcription using random hexamers. One entry per CDR3 protein results from TCRdb running MiXCR on the immunoSEQ multiplex PCR reads. The sample includes 100,000 to 150,000 distinct CDR3 sequences, around 96% of them seen just once. Sequenced: CD4+ T cells from PBMCs. The receptors were sampled from a human donor in good health.

This sequence joins TRBV12-3 or TRBV12-4 and TRBJ2-5; perhaps TRBD1 as D (7 bases). This CDR3 has 14 residues. The V gene lost 6 bases and the J gene lost 1 base, with 12 bases spanning the gap. This chain's CDR3 is CASRRDSLQETQYF. DNA for the CDR3: TGTGCCAGCAGGCGGGACAGCCTCCAAGAGACCCAGTACTTC.

This rearrangement joins TRBV18 to TRBJ1-1; D call uncertain. Germline values: CDR1 KGHSH, CDR2 LQKENI. CDR3 size: 13 residues. Trimming removed 5 bases from V and 3 bases from J, with 10 bases in between. CDR3 bases: TGTGCCAGCTCAACATCTAGGGACACTGAAGCTTTCTTT. Protein sequence: CASSTSRDTEAFF. The variable domain in full, completed from reference TRBV18 and TRBJ1-1, reads NAGVMQNPRHLVRRRGQEARLRCSPMKGHSHVYWYRQLPEEGLKFMVYLQKENIIDESGMPKERFSAEFPKEGPSILRIQQVVRGDSAAYFCASSTSRDTEAFFGQGTRLTVV.

The rearrangement joins TRBV9 to TRBJ2-3, with D unresolved. The V and J ends lost 5 bases and 8 bases respectively, with 12 bases between them. The CDR3 is 12 amino acids. Per the germline V gene, CDR1 is SGDLS and CDR2 is YYNGEE. This chain's CDR3 is CASSKLLSTQYF. For the CDR3, the DNA is TGTGCCAGCAGTAAGCTCTTGAGTACGCAGTATTTT. Based on the CDR3 plus reference TRBV9 and TRBJ2-3, the full variable domain is DSGVTQTPKHLITATGQRVTLRCSPRSGDLSVYWYQQSLDQGLQFLIQYYNGEERAKGNILERFSAQQFPDLHSELNLSSLELGDSALYFCASSKLLSTQYFGPGTRLTVL.

This clonotype was detected only once. This chain joins TRBV20-1 and TRBJ2-2; D is unresolved. CDR1 and CDR2 from the germline V gene are DFQATT and SNEGSKA (reference sequence). The CDR3 has 11 amino acids. With 5 bases removed from V and 3 bases from J, the gap between germline ends came to 4 bases. For the CDR3, the DNA is TGCAGTGCTGTAGACACCGGGGAGCTGTTTTTT. Translated: CSAVDTGELFF.

This clonotype has a single count. The V and J genes are TRBV6-6 and TRBJ1-5; 8 nucleotides match TRBD1. This CDR3 has 15 residues. Germline trimming cut 9 bases from V and 3 bases from J; bases unmatched to any gene: 10. CDR1 is MNHNY, CDR2 SVGAGI, per germline (reference sequence). CDR3 coding DNA: TGTGCCAGTATCGGACAGGGTATTATCAATCAGCCCCAGCATTTT. Its protein is CASIGQGIINQPQHF.

V and J are TRBV13 and TRBJ2-7, with D perhaps matching TRBD2 (5 bases). From germline, CDR1 is PRHDT and CDR2 FYEKMQ (reference sequence). V lost 4 bases to trimming and J lost 3 bases, with 25 bases between them. CDR3 size: 18 residues. CDR3 DNA: TGTGCCAGCAGCTCCTCTAAGGGCGCAAGGCTAGCCAACTACGAGCAGTACTTC. Protein: CASSSSKGARLANYEQYF.

J is TRBJ1-2 and V is TRBV18, with D possibly being TRBD1 (5 bases). This CDR3 is built from 12 residues. Trimming took 3 bases from V and 8 from J, leaving 10 bases between them. Germline values: CDR1 KGHSH, CDR2 LQKENI. The CDR3 loop is CASSPRVEGYTF. CDR3 DNA: TGTGCCAGCTCACCCAGGGTTGAGGGCTACACCTTC.

V usage is TRBV5-1 and J usage is TRBJ2-2; 7 bases agree with TRBD1. The V gene's germline CDR1 is SGHRS and CDR2 YFSETQ. After removal of 6 bases from V and 1 base from J, the junction contained 3 bases not matched to a gene. This CDR3 contains 14 residues. CDR3 bases: TGCGCCAGCAACAGGGGCGGGAACACCGGGGAGCTGTTTTTT. Protein: CASNRGGNTGELFF.

J is TRBJ2-7 and V is TRBV4-2; 9 bases align to TRBD2. This CDR3 has 15 amino acids. V lost 4 bases to trimming and J lost 4 bases; unmatched junction nucleotides: 8. The germline CDR1 and CDR2 sequences are LGHNA and YNFKEQ. The CDR3 loop reads CASSPGRLAVYEQYF. CDR3 nucleotide sequence: TGTGCCAGCAGCCCAGGGCGACTAGCGGTTTACGAGCAGTACTTC.

The chain couples TRBV7-2 to TRBJ2-7; TRBD2 matches 7 bases. Per germline, CDR1 SGHTA and CDR2 FQGNSA. The CDR3 extends over 15 amino acids. J was trimmed by 2 bases and V by 1 base; bases with no gene match: 5. The CDR3 DNA sequence: TGTGCCAGCAGCTTAGGAGCGGGACTTGCCTACGAGCAGTACTTC. Amino acid sequence: CASSLGAGLAYEQYF.

V gene TRBV7-7 combines with J gene TRBJ1-3; a possible D gene is TRBD1 (5 bases). The germline gives CDR1 SSHAT, CDR2 FNYEAQ (reference sequence). This CDR3 is built from 15 residues. Trimming shortened V by 2 bases and J by 8 bases, and 16 bases separated the two germline ends. The CDR3 DNA follows: TGTGCCAGCAGCTTACGCGACAGATTCGGGGACACCATATATTTT. Protein product: CASSLRDRFGDTIYF.

V gene TRBV7-2 combines with J gene TRBJ2-1; 11 bases agree with TRBD2. The CDR3 contains 15 residues. V lost 5 bases, J lost 1 base, and 1 base stayed unmatched. In germline, CDR1 is SGHTA, CDR2 FQGNSA. CDR3: CASSPSGRSYNEQFF. The CDR3 bases are TGTGCCAGCAGCCCTAGCGGGAGGTCCTACAATGAGCAGTTCTTC.

This clonotype was seen just once. The chain couples TRBV6-6 to TRBJ2-2, with TRBD1 matching 8 bases. The junction had 1 base not matched to a gene; V was cut back by 3 bases and J by 1 base. CDR1 and CDR2 (germline): MNHNY, SVGAGI (reference sequence). The CDR3 has 15 residues. The CDR3 here is CASSYGTGNTGELFF. The CDR3 DNA sequence: TGTGCCAGCAGTTATGGGACAGGGAACACCGGGGAGCTGTTTTTT.

The chain employs TRBV7-2 and TRBJ2-2; 9 bases fit TRBD2. The CDR3 sequence is 15 residues long. Germline CDR1 is SGHTA and CDR2 is FQGNSA. Unmatched junction bases numbered 9, after V lost 5 bases and J lost 8 bases. CDR3 amino acids: CASSPMAGGPGELFF. CDR3 bases: TGTGCCAGCAGCCCTATGGCGGGAGGGCCTGGGGAGCTGTTTTTT.

The chain employs TRBV29-1 and TRBJ1-1; no firm D call. From germline, CDR1 is SQVTM and CDR2 ANQGSEA. This CDR3 spans 13 amino acids. The V end lost 3 bases, the J end lost 1 base, and 9 bases lay between the germline ends. The CDR3 is CSVDSSANTEAFF. For the CDR3, the DNA is TGCAGCGTTGATAGTTCGGCGAACACTGAAGCTTTCTTT.

The rearrangement links TRBV9 to TRBJ2-1; D is ambiguous. The germline CDR1 and CDR2 sequences are SGDLS and YYNGEE. This CDR3 region has 14 residues. With 0 bases removed from V and 0 bases from J, the gap between germline ends came to 4 bases. CDR3 in DNA: TGTGCCAGCAGCGTAGGAAGCTCCTACAATGAGCAGTTCTTC. Translated, it gives CASSVGSSYNEQFF.

The chain links TRBV15 to TRBJ1-3, with D unclear. This CDR3 contains 11 residues. V was shortened by 5 bases and J by 4 bases, with 3 bases between the two germline ends. CDR1 is LNHNV and CDR2 is YYDKDF in the germline V gene (reference sequence). The CDR3 loop is CATSAGNTIYF. CDR3 in DNA: TGTGCCACCAGCGCGGGAAACACCATATATTTT.